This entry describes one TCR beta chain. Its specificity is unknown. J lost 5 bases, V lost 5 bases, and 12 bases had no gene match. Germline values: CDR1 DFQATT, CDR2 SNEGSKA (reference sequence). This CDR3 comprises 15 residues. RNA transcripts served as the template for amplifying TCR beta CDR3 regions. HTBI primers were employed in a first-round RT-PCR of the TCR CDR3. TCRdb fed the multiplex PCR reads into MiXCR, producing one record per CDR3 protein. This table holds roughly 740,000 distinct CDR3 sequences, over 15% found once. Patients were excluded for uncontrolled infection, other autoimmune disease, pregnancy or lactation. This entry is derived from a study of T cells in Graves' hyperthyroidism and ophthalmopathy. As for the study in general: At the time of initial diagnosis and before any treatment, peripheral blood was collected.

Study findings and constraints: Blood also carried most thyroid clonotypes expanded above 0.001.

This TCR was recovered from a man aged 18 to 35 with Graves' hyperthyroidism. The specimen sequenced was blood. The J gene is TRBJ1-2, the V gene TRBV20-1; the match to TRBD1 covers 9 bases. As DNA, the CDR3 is TGCAGTGCTCCTTACCCGGGACAGGGCCCGTATGGCTACACCTTC. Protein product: CSAPYPGQGPYGYTF.